This record covers a single T cell receptor (beta chain). Its recognized antigen is unknown. One base away there is no much larger clone; base qualities are not given. TCRB CDR3 regions were amplified from approximately 2 ug genomic DNA, or all available DNA if less, using the immunoSEQ assay. The multiplex PCR relied on 60 forward primers for TCR V beta segments and 13 reverse primers for J beta segments. Synthetic control templates were spiked into each sample at limiting dilution to estimate reads per starting template. Reads of 87 bp were generated by sequencing on the Illumina HiSeq System. Turning to the authors' computational methods: To remove PCR and sequencing errors, closely related sequences were merged with a nearest neighbor algorithm. TCR overlap was defined as the percentage of unique tumor TCR beta sequences that were also found in the peripheral blood of the same patient. Held by TCRdb, this immuneACCESS table contains in-frame sequences only and omits some clones. Under half of the omission traces to an unresolved V gene where checked; the cause of the rest is unknown. For V, J and clone size, that table is used; D and trimming come from the DNA. The sample table contains fewer than 110,000 clones; only one count was recorded for around 81% of them. Jointly, the top ten make up over 9.5% of the sample.

The sample originates from a study of glioma-infiltrating T cells after dendritic cell vaccination (dated by TCRdb to about 2016). Regarding the complete study: The cohort included about 15 glioblastoma patients drawn from Phase I and II dendritic cell vaccination trials, of whom 9 were newly diagnosed and 6 had recurrent disease. Patients received autologous tumor lysate-pulsed dendritic cell vaccination between the early 2000s and the early 2010s. To make the vaccine, monocyte-derived dendritic cells were cultured for under eight days with IL-4 and GM-CSF and then pulsed overnight with autologous tumor lysate. Each patient was given three intradermal dendritic cell vaccine injections, spaced two weeks apart, in the arm below the axilla. Deep sequencing of TCR beta CDR3 regions was used to quantify tumor-infiltrating lymphocyte content and compare tumor and blood repertoires in dendritic cell-vaccinated glioblastoma patients. Survival after dendritic cell vaccination was correlated with TCR sequencing metrics, including TIL content and tumor-blood repertoire overlap. Beyond this particular receptor, the publication reports: The response model built on TCR overlap across three groups was characterized as speculative, with prospective validation still needed. Higher estimated pretreatment TIL content predicted longer time to progression and overall survival after dendritic cell vaccination. The cohort was small and heterogeneous, few patients had complete blood and tumor sets, and even fewer had initial-recurrent tumor pairs. TCR clonality showed no direct relationship with survival, which suggests that a diverse polyclonal response may matter.

Here V drops 2 bases and J drops 9 bases, and the junction holds 14 bases not matched to any gene. Including cysteine and phenylalanine, the CDR3 has 15 amino acids. Only CDR3 DNA remains: 45 bases, in frame from the first base. From the germline V gene (reference sequence), CDR1 is GTSNPN and CDR2 is SVGIG. To be selected, patients needed enough residual fresh-frozen tumor tissue and more than two years of available survival data. None of the glioblastoma patients carried an isocitrate dehydrogenase mutation, although molecular status otherwise varied. PBMC were collected before vaccination, two weeks after the third vaccination, and at tumor progression when it occurred. The Qiagen DNeasy Blood extraction Kit was used to extract genomic DNA.

This sequence was found in a human donor with glioblastoma. The receptor chain draws on TRBV30 and TRBJ2-7; 9 bases in the middle match TRBD1. Specimen: blood, collected before dendritic cell vaccination. The CDR3 protein sequence reads: CAWSRLRDRVMGQYF. The nucleotide sequence is given as TGTGCCTGGAGTAGACTAAGGGACAGGGTAATGGGGCAGTACTTC. Beyond the CDR3, the reference TRBV30 and TRBJ2-7 genes provide the residues; the full variable domain reads: SQTIHQWPATLVQPVGSPLSLECTVEGTSNPNLYWYRQAAGRGLQLLFYSVGIGQISSEVPQNLSASRPQDRQFILSSKKLLLSDSGFYLCAWSRLRDRVMGQYFGPGTRLTVT.